The 14 T cell receptor beta chains presented below share a single source sample, sequenced in a study of blood T cell repertoires in COVID-19. Clones were read by immunoSEQ multiplex PCR, and TCRdb kept only the in-frame ones, dropping some. The repertoire holds 100,000 or so clones, roughly 82% seen once, with just under 4.5% in the top ten. Sample: peripheral blood. The source is a human donor in a cohort sampled during active COVID-19.

CDR3 coding DNA: TGTGCCAGCAGCCCTGGGGGGAGCTCCTACAATGAGCAGTTCTTC. It is translated as CASSPGGSSYNEQFF. The chain couples TRBV9 to TRBJ2-1, with D perhaps TRBD2 (6 bases). V lost 4 bases, J lost 0 bases, and 11 bases lay in between. The CDR3 has 15 amino acids. Per the germline V gene, CDR1 is SGDLS and CDR2 is YYNGEE.

The CDR3 coding sequence is TGTGCCAGTAGTATAGATCTCAAATACAGGGCTTTCTTT. Protein product: CASSIDLKYRAFF. The V and J genes are TRBV19 and TRBJ1-1; weak D call: TRBD1 (5 bases). The CDR3 runs 13 residues. Trimming removed 0 bases at V and 11 bases at J, with 13 bases between. Germline V lookup: CDR1 LNHDA, CDR2 SQIVND (reference sequence).

The chain employs TRBV5-1 and TRBJ2-3; TRBD1 might be the D (6 bases). V shed 0 bases and J shed 1 base, with 12 bases lying between them. Germline V CDR1 and CDR2: SGHRS, YFSETQ. This CDR3 is built from 16 residues. The DNA for the CDR3 is TGCGCCAGCAGCTTGGCGGTGGGGGCAGGCACAGATACGCAGTATTTT. Translation: CASSLAVGAGTDTQYF.

The chain links TRBV6-2 or TRBV6-3 to TRBJ1-4; TRBD1 matches 9 bases. The CDR3 contains 17 residues. V lost 1 base, J lost 8 bases, and 11 bases stayed unmatched. Germline V gene sequence: CDR1 MNHEY, CDR2 SVGEGT. CDR3 bases: TGTGCCAGCAGTTACTTCAGGCCGGGACAGGGAAGGGAAAAACTGTTTTTT. This translates into CASSYFRPGQGREKLFF.

The chain joins TRBV3-1 (or the pseudogene TRBV3-2) to TRBJ1-1; possibly TRBD1 for D (5 bases). Germline assignment: CDR1 LGHDT and CDR2 YNNKEL (reference sequence). CDR3 size: 14 residues. V was shortened by 1 base and J by 7 bases, with 13 bases between the two germline ends. CDR3 in DNA: TGTGCCAGCAGCCAAGTCGTCGGGGGGGGTGAAGCTTTCTTT. It codes for CASSQVVGGGEAFF.

V usage is TRBV5-1 and J usage is TRBJ2-7; 7 nucleotides agree with TRBD1. The CDR3 has 14 amino acids. CDR1 is SGHRS and CDR2 is YFSETQ in the germline V gene. V shed 4 bases, J shed 9 bases, and the junction held 13 bases outside the gene matches. As DNA, the CDR3 is TGCGCCAGCAGCGCGGCTGGAGGTCGGGACAGGCAGTACTTC. Protein: CASSAAGGRDRQYF.

In this sample, this clone turned up a few times. V is TRBV3-1 (or the pseudogene TRBV3-2) and J is TRBJ2-2; 10 bases are shared with TRBD2. Germline loops: CDR1 LGHDT, CDR2 YNNKEL (reference sequence). The CDR3 is 16 amino acids. With V trimmed by 4 bases and J by 6 bases, 8 bases remained unmatched. CDR3 nucleotide sequence: TGTGCCAGCAGCCGAACTAGCGGGGCATGGTCCGGGGAGCTGTTTTTT. Encoded protein: CASSRTSGAWSGELFF.

V gene TRBV4-3 combines with J gene TRBJ2-2; possible D gene TRBD2, 5 bases. The CDR3 sequence is 15 residues long. Germline V gene data show CDR1 as LGHNA and CDR2 as YSLEER. Trimming removed 0 bases at V and 4 bases at J, with 9 bases between. DNA of the CDR3: TGCGCCAGCAGCCAAGACCGGGCGGGCACCGGGGAGCTGTTTTTT. It codes for CASSQDRAGTGELFF.

In this sample, this clone turned up a few times. The chain combines TRBV4-2 with TRBJ1-2; perhaps TRBD1 as D (5 bases). Per the germline V gene, CDR1 is LGHNA and CDR2 is YNFKEQ. This CDR3 region has 15 residues. Trimming shortened V by 0 bases and J by 8 bases, and 16 bases separated the two germline ends. The chain's CDR3 is CASSQDRRGAGGYTF. The CDR3 nucleotides read TGTGCCAGCAGCCAAGATAGGAGGGGAGCGGGGGGCTACACCTTC.

This chain connects TRBV2 to TRBJ2-3; possible D gene TRBD2, 5 bases. The V and J ends lost 8 bases and 6 bases respectively, with 18 bases between them. The CDR3 runs to 14 residues. Looked up from germline, CDR1 is SNHLY and CDR2 is FYNNEI. The CDR3 loop is CASGGLGLRDTQYF. CDR3 nucleotide sequence: TGTGCCAGCGGAGGCCTAGGTTTGAGGGATACGCAGTATTTT. Looking up the rest from reference TRBV2 and TRBJ2-3 gives the full variable domain: EPEVTQTPSHQVTQMGQEVILRCVPISNHLYFYWYRQILGQKVEFLVSFYNNEISEKSEIFDDQFSVERPDGSNFTLKIRSTKLEDSAMYFCASGGLGLRDTQYFGPGTRLTVL.

V is TRBV5-1 and J is TRBJ1-5; D perhaps matches TRBD1 (5 bases). Germline loops: CDR1 SGHRS, CDR2 YFSETQ. CDR3 length equals 15 residues. V lost 4 bases, J lost 5 bases, and 16 bases lay in between. The CDR3 loop reads CASSNKPGGDQPQHF. The DNA of the CDR3 is TGCGCCAGCAGCAACAAACCGGGGGGGGATCAGCCCCAGCATTTT.

The chain has TRBV5-1 and TRBJ1-1; 8 bases align to TRBD1. This CDR3 has 13 residues. Looked up from germline, CDR1 is SGHRS and CDR2 is YFSETQ. J lost 6 bases, V lost 2 bases, and 3 bases had no gene match. The CDR3 bases are TGCGCCAGCAGCTTCCAGGGGGCTTCTGAAGCTTTCTTT. This translates into CASSFQGASEAFF.

V is TRBV9 and J is TRBJ2-5; a weak D match, TRBD2 (6 bases). Trimming cost V 0 bases and J 5 bases, with 14 bases left between them. Germline V CDR1 and CDR2: SGDLS, YYNGEE. This CDR3 has 15 amino acids. The CDR3 DNA follows: TGTGCCAGCAGCGTAGCGGGGGTGCCGACGGAGACCCAGTACTTC. It encodes CASSVAGVPTETQYF.

The V call is TRBV6-2 or TRBV6-3, the J call TRBJ2-6, with a weak D call TRBD2 (6 bases). The CDR3 covers 17 residues. CDR1 and CDR2 (germline): MNHEY, SVGEGT. The V and J ends lost 6 bases and 0 bases respectively, with 15 bases between them. The CDR3 sequence: CASSPGLTRSGANVLTF. The CDR3 region has the DNA TGTGCCAGCAGCCCGGGACTTACTCGCTCTGGGGCCAACGTCCTGACTTTC.